A selection of T cell receptor beta chains follows, all from one sample in a study of T cells in Graves' hyperthyroidism and ophthalmopathy. Via MiXCR, TCRdb re-called the multiplex PCR reads, giving one row per CDR3 protein. The profile shows about 560,000 distinct CDR3 sequences, about a sixth of them singletons. The sample consisted of blood. The receptor set was obtained from a woman between 18 and 29 years old with Graves' hyperthyroidism. CDR3s include the opening cysteine and the closing phenylalanine or tryptophan. A D gene is named only where the DNA matches it firmly. Some rows have no size entry. The others give once, few or many, or a class for an expanded clone.

v_call: TRBV20-1; clone_size: few; d_call: -; j_call: TRBJ2-5; cdr3_aa: CSASLLRGKGVQTQYF; cdr3_nt: TGCAGTGCTAGTCTTCTTCGGGGGAAGGGTGTACAGACCCAGTACTTC
v_call: TRBV12-3/TRBV12-4; clone_size: many; d_call: TRBD2; j_call: TRBJ2-7; cdr3_aa: CASSLAGGSSYEQYF; cdr3_nt: TGTGCCAGCAGTTTGGCGGGAGGGAGCTCCTACGAGCAGTACTTC
v_call: TRBV6-1; clone_size: many; d_call: -; j_call: TRBJ1-5; cdr3_aa: CASSEAGGPNQPQHF; cdr3_nt: TGTGCCAGCAGTGAAGCAGGGGGGCCTAATCAGCCCCAGCATTTT
v_call: TRBV10-3; clone_size: -; d_call: TRBD2; j_call: TRBJ2-3; cdr3_aa: CAISGGTSSADTQYF; cdr3_nt: TGTGCCATCAGTGGGGGGACTAGTTCCGCAGATACGCAGTATTTT
v_call: TRBV6-2/TRBV6-3; clone_size: -; d_call: -; j_call: TRBJ1-4; cdr3_aa: CASNQDSGNEKLFF; cdr3_nt: TGTGCCAGCAACCAGGACAGCGGGAATGAAAAACTGTTTTTT
v_call: TRBV3-1; clone_size: -; d_call: -; j_call: TRBJ2-2; cdr3_aa: CASRQTGELFF; cdr3_nt: TGTGCCAGCAGGCAAACCGGGGAGCTGTTTTTT
v_call: TRBV5-1; clone_size: -; d_call: -; j_call: TRBJ1-1; cdr3_aa: CASDPGDGNTEAFF; cdr3_nt: TGCGCCAGCGACCCCGGGGACGGGAACACTGAAGCTTTCTTT
v_call: TRBV5-1; clone_size: -; d_call: TRBD2; j_call: TRBJ2-6; cdr3_aa: CASRVTLAGLGTGANVLTF; cdr3_nt: TGCGCCAGCAGGGTGACCTTAGCGGGACTAGGTACTGGGGCCAACGTCCTGACTTTC
v_call: TRBV7-9; clone_size: many; d_call: TRBD1; j_call: TRBJ1-4; cdr3_aa: CASSLVPGQGVEKLFF; cdr3_nt: TGTGCCAGCAGCTTAGTACCGGGACAGGGGGTCGAAAAACTGTTTTTT
v_call: TRBV12-5; clone_size: few; d_call: -; j_call: TRBJ1-5; cdr3_aa: CASGFGVASNQPQHF; cdr3_nt: TGTGCTAGTGGTTTTGGGGTAGCGAGCAATCAGCCCCAGCATTTT
v_call: TRBV28; clone_size: -; d_call: TRBD2; j_call: TRBJ2-7; cdr3_aa: CASRRSGITYEQYF; cdr3_nt: TGTGCCAGCAGACGTAGCGGGATTACCTACGAGCAGTACTTC
v_call: TRBV20-1; clone_size: few; d_call: TRBD2; j_call: TRBJ2-4; cdr3_aa: CSANFPGLAARDIQYF; cdr3_nt: TGCAGTGCAAACTTCCCGGGACTAGCGGCCCGGGACATTCAGTACTTC
v_call: TRBV6-1; clone_size: many; d_call: -; j_call: TRBJ2-2; cdr3_aa: CASQLGGNTGELFF; cdr3_nt: TGTGCCAGCCAACTCGGAGGAAACACCGGGGAGCTGTTTTTT
v_call: TRBV20-1; clone_size: -; d_call: -; j_call: TRBJ1-2; cdr3_aa: CSAPKGRGGNYGYTF; cdr3_nt: TGCAGTGCCCCGAAGGGCCGGGGAGGGAACTATGGCTACACCTTC
v_call: TRBV20-1; clone_size: many; d_call: -; j_call: TRBJ2-5; cdr3_aa: CSAYQDAGMETQYF; cdr3_nt: TGCAGTGCTTACCAGGACGCGGGGATGGAGACCCAGTACTTC
v_call: TRBV12-3/TRBV12-4; clone_size: -; d_call: -; j_call: TRBJ2-6; cdr3_aa: CASSSPSIPSGANVLTF; cdr3_nt: TGTGCCAGCAGTTCCCCAAGTATACCCTCTGGGGCCAACGTCCTGACTTTC
v_call: TRBV11-3; clone_size: few; d_call: TRBD2; j_call: TRBJ2-5; cdr3_aa: CASSLVGRWGLADQETQYF; cdr3_nt: TGTGCCAGCAGCTTAGTTGGGAGATGGGGACTAGCGGACCAAGAGACCCAGTACTTC
v_call: TRBV5-5; clone_size: many; d_call: TRBD1; j_call: TRBJ2-1; cdr3_aa: CASSFPGTANEQFF; cdr3_nt: TGTGCCAGCAGCTTTCCCGGGACAGCCAATGAGCAGTTCTTC
v_call: TRBV15; clone_size: -; d_call: TRBD1; j_call: TRBJ1-5; cdr3_aa: CATSRAQTGTQPQHF; cdr3_nt: TGTGCCACCAGCAGGGCCCAGACAGGGACTCAGCCCCAGCATTTT
v_call: TRBV20-1; clone_size: many; d_call: -; j_call: TRBJ1-1; cdr3_aa: CSASRAGTEAFF; cdr3_nt: TGCAGTGCTAGTCGGGCGGGGACTGAAGCTTTCTTT
v_call: TRBV13; clone_size: many; d_call: TRBD1; j_call: TRBJ2-5; cdr3_aa: CASSLGGTGTAAETQYF; cdr3_nt: TGTGCCAGCAGCTTAGGGGGGACAGGGACGGCGGCAGAGACCCAGTACTTC
v_call: TRBV7-2; clone_size: many; d_call: TRBD2; j_call: TRBJ2-3; cdr3_aa: CASNPGGSTDTQYF; cdr3_nt: TGTGCCAGCAATCCGGGGGGTAGCACAGATACGCAGTATTTT
v_call: TRBV6-5; clone_size: few; d_call: -; j_call: TRBJ2-1; cdr3_aa: CASSYPGLSYNEQFF; cdr3_nt: TGTGCCAGCAGTTACCCGGGACTCAGCTACAATGAGCAGTTCTTC
v_call: TRBV4-1; clone_size: few; d_call: -; j_call: TRBJ1-5; cdr3_aa: CASSQEQGRNQPQHF; cdr3_nt: TGCGCCAGCAGCCAAGAGCAAGGTCGCAATCAGCCCCAGCATTTT
v_call: TRBV12-3/TRBV12-4; clone_size: many; d_call: TRBD1; j_call: TRBJ1-6; cdr3_aa: CASKEGQGGNSPLHF; cdr3_nt: TGTGCCAGCAAAGAGGGGCAGGGGGGCAATTCACCCCTCCACTTT
v_call: TRBV12-3/TRBV12-4; clone_size: few; d_call: -; j_call: TRBJ1-1; cdr3_aa: CASSVFGSNEAFF; cdr3_nt: TGTGCCAGCAGTGTATTCGGATCTAATGAAGCTTTCTTT
v_call: TRBV20-1; clone_size: many; d_call: TRBD1; j_call: TRBJ1-1; cdr3_aa: CSARKTGQGYGTEAFF; cdr3_nt: TGCAGTGCTAGGAAGACGGGACAGGGATATGGCACTGAAGCTTTCTTT
v_call: TRBV19; clone_size: -; d_call: -; j_call: TRBJ1-1; cdr3_aa: CASSTQALNTEAFF; cdr3_nt: TGTGCCAGTAGTACACAGGCATTGAACACTGAAGCTTTCTTT
v_call: TRBV2; clone_size: many; d_call: -; j_call: TRBJ1-2; cdr3_aa: CASSLTGRNYGYTF; cdr3_nt: TGTGCCAGCAGCCTTACAGGGAGAAACTATGGCTACACCTTC
v_call: TRBV7-9; clone_size: many; d_call: TRBD1; j_call: TRBJ2-7; cdr3_aa: CASSSGQGRGYEQYF; cdr3_nt: TGTGCCAGCAGCTCCGGACAGGGGAGAGGCTACGAGCAGTACTTC
v_call: TRBV7-2; clone_size: -; d_call: TRBD1; j_call: TRBJ2-3; cdr3_aa: CASSLVSGTGSDTQYF; cdr3_nt: TGTGCCAGCAGCTTAGTTTCCGGGACAGGGTCCGATACGCAGTATTTT
v_call: TRBV18; clone_size: -; d_call: -; j_call: TRBJ2-7; cdr3_aa: CASSPVIRGRSYEQYF; cdr3_nt: TGTGCCAGCTCACCAGTAATCCGGGGAAGAAGCTACGAGCAGTACTTC
v_call: TRBV6-2/TRBV6-3; clone_size: few; d_call: -; j_call: TRBJ2-2; cdr3_aa: CASSYSNRITGELFF; cdr3_nt: TGTGCCAGCAGTTACTCGAACAGGATCACCGGGGAGCTGTTTTTT
v_call: TRBV20-1; clone_size: -; d_call: TRBD2; j_call: TRBJ2-1; cdr3_aa: CSARTSGRGYHKEQFF; cdr3_nt: TGCAGTGCCCGGACTAGCGGGAGGGGTTACCACAAAGAGCAGTTCTTC
v_call: TRBV7-2; clone_size: few; d_call: -; j_call: TRBJ1-1; cdr3_aa: CASSPLAVSLKPTEAFF; cdr3_nt: TGTGCCAGCAGCCCCCTGGCGGTCAGCCTGAAACCCACTGAAGCTTTCTTT
v_call: TRBV29-1; clone_size: many; d_call: -; j_call: TRBJ1-5; cdr3_aa: CSVEGGDGQPQHF; cdr3_nt: TGCAGCGTTGAGGGGGGGGACGGTCAGCCCCAGCATTTT
v_call: TRBV28; clone_size: many; d_call: -; j_call: TRBJ2-1; cdr3_aa: CASSLIGQGSSYNEQFF; cdr3_nt: TGTGCCAGCAGTTTAATTGGGCAGGGCAGCTCCTACAATGAGCAGTTCTTC
v_call: TRBV5-6; clone_size: few; d_call: TRBD1; j_call: TRBJ2-4; cdr3_aa: CASSLKGGTKNIQYF; cdr3_nt: TGTGCCAGCAGCTTGAAAGGGGGCACCAAAAACATTCAGTACTTC
v_call: TRBV6-1; clone_size: -; d_call: -; j_call: TRBJ1-1; cdr3_aa: CASSVPGLNTEAFF; cdr3_nt: TGTGCCAGCAGTGTGCCGGGCCTGAACACTGAAGCTTTCTTT
v_call: TRBV6-1; clone_size: many; d_call: TRBD2; j_call: TRBJ2-5; cdr3_aa: CASSKSAPGLAGGETQYF; cdr3_nt: TGTGCCAGCAGCAAAAGTGCCCCGGGACTAGCGGGAGGGGAGACCCAGTACTTC
v_call: TRBV7-2; clone_size: many; d_call: TRBD2; j_call: TRBJ2-7; cdr3_aa: CASSFPSGGVSEQYF; cdr3_nt: TGTGCCAGCAGCTTCCCCTCGGGAGGCGTCAGCGAGCAGTACTTC
v_call: TRBV9; clone_size: few; d_call: TRBD1; j_call: TRBJ2-1; cdr3_aa: CASSPWDRGYNEQFF; cdr3_nt: TGTGCCAGCAGCCCATGGGACAGGGGGTACAATGAGCAGTTCTTC
v_call: TRBV10-2; clone_size: many; d_call: TRBD2; j_call: TRBJ2-7; cdr3_aa: CASSESTSGAPYEQYF; cdr3_nt: TGCGCCAGCAGTGAGAGTACTAGCGGGGCACCCTACGAGCAGTACTTC
v_call: TRBV12-3/TRBV12-4; clone_size: many; d_call: TRBD1; j_call: TRBJ2-3; cdr3_aa: CASSSGTGISTDTQYF; cdr3_nt: TGTGCCAGCAGTTCTGGGACAGGGATTAGCACAGATACGCAGTATTTT
v_call: TRBV7-2; clone_size: -; d_call: -; j_call: TRBJ2-1; cdr3_aa: CASSIGIANEQFF; cdr3_nt: TGTGCCAGCAGCATTGGGATAGCCAATGAGCAGTTCTTC
v_call: TRBV7-2; clone_size: many; d_call: TRBD1; j_call: TRBJ2-3; cdr3_aa: CASSLDRVDTQYF; cdr3_nt: TGTGCCAGCAGCCTAGACAGGGTCGATACGCAGTATTTT
v_call: TRBV5-1; clone_size: -; d_call: TRBD1; j_call: TRBJ2-1; cdr3_aa: CASSPDRGLLNEQFF; cdr3_nt: TGCGCCAGCAGCCCGGACAGGGGGCTATTAAATGAGCAGTTCTTC
v_call: TRBV14; clone_size: -; d_call: -; j_call: TRBJ2-2; cdr3_aa: CASSRKNTGELFF; cdr3_nt: TGTGCCAGCAGCCGCAAGAACACCGGGGAGCTGTTTTTT
v_call: TRBV29-1; clone_size: few; d_call: TRBD1; j_call: TRBJ2-1; cdr3_aa: CSVLRQGAWNEQFF; cdr3_nt: TGCAGCGTTCTCCGACAGGGGGCATGGAATGAGCAGTTCTTC
v_call: TRBV7-6; clone_size: -; d_call: -; j_call: TRBJ1-2; cdr3_aa: CASSSNRERDGYTF; cdr3_nt: TGTGCCAGCAGCTCAAACAGGGAAAGGGATGGCTACACCTTC
v_call: TRBV20-1; clone_size: few; d_call: TRBD1; j_call: TRBJ1-4; cdr3_aa: CSALTGTNEKLFF; cdr3_nt: TGCAGTGCTCTGACAGGGACTAATGAAAAACTGTTTTTT
v_call: TRBV11-2; clone_size: many; d_call: TRBD1; j_call: TRBJ2-3; cdr3_aa: CASSLVGQNTDTQYF; cdr3_nt: TGTGCCAGCAGCTTAGTGGGACAGAACACAGATACGCAGTATTTT
v_call: TRBV20-1; clone_size: few; d_call: TRBD1; j_call: TRBJ1-5; cdr3_aa: CSAAQGAGNQPQHF; cdr3_nt: TGCAGTGCCGCACAGGGGGCTGGCAATCAGCCCCAGCATTTT
v_call: TRBV3-1; clone_size: many; d_call: -; j_call: TRBJ2-7; cdr3_aa: CASSQGFREYEQYF; cdr3_nt: TGTGCCAGCAGCCAAGGGTTTCGGGAATATGAGCAGTACTTC
v_call: TRBV7-9; clone_size: few; d_call: -; j_call: TRBJ2-7; cdr3_aa: CASSPSARGVSYEQYF; cdr3_nt: TGTGCCAGCAGCCCCTCGGCGAGGGGGGTTTCCTACGAGCAGTACTTC